This paragraph covers one T cell receptor (beta chain) sequence. No cognate antigen has been identified for it. Base quality data are lacking; no much larger clone is found one base away. The sample originates from a study of a mutant IDH1 vaccine in newly diagnosed glioma (dated by TCRdb to 2020 to 2023). About the study as a whole: Of the approximately 35 treated patients, around 62% were male and approximately 40% were female, and a mean age of 40.4 years was recorded. Before enrollment, patients had received standard therapy of radiotherapy alone, temozolomide alone, or radiochemotherapy with temozolomide; most received the combination. Peripheral blood was collected at six visits: V03 (baseline), V05, V07, V10, V12 and V13. Longitudinal TCRB deep sequencing was done for 25 to 30 treated patients, wherever samples were available for exploratory analyses. Broad study findings and their caveats: Changes in the top peripheral T cell clonotypes picked up by TCRB sequencing did not appear to be linked to pseudoprogression. It was noted by the authors that analyses of patient blood samples could not be reproduced owing to sample limitations. Availability determined which PBMC samples were chosen for TCRB deep sequencing. Vaccine-induced immune responses across multiple MHC alleles were detected in 80% to 95% of patients.

The library was obtained by the immunoSEQ multiplex PCR assay. Rearranged TCR beta chain sequences were amplified using the hsTCRB Kit according to the manufacturer's protocol. TCRB libraries were sequenced on an Illumina MiSeq. The authors processed their data as follows. The proprietary platform of the kit vendor was used for demultiplexing, trimming and gene mapping. TCRdb's version of the immuneACCESS table is confined to in-frame rearrangements and falls short of the full clone set. An unresolved V gene accounts for under half of the shortfall where checked; the remainder is of unknown origin. For V, J and clone size, that table is used; D and trimming come from the DNA. Here the sample has tens of thousands of clones; over 65% occur a single time. The top ten clonotypes cover 1.5% to 2% of the sample. The time point label here, explained by the study, means: baseline, week 1 (first vaccination visit). The treatment or condition label, as the study defines it: pre-vaccination baseline after standard-of-care therapy. All donors had newly diagnosed IDH1-mutant astrocytomas of WHO grade 3 or 4 that showed loss of nuclear ATRX. The samples were drawn from NOA16, a multicentre, single-arm, open-label phase I trial in Germany that tested a mutant IDH1 peptide vaccine in humans for the first time. Visit V03 blood draws served as the baseline sample for immunogenicity testing. Genomic DNA for TCRB sequencing was extracted from EDTA blood using the DNeasy Blood and Tissue Kit.

The TCR was taken from a woman between 40 and 50 years old with glioma. The starting material was PBMCs, obtained from a glioma patient treated with radiotherapy, temozolomide or both.

The CDR3 protein sequence reads: CASSPQELGDTQYF. The sequenced DNA is TGTGCCAGCAGCCCCCAGGAGCTAGGAGATACGCAGTATTTT. Here the chain combines TRBV7-9 and TRBJ2-3; a confident D gene designation cannot be given. Trimming takes 5 bases from V and 5 bases from J, and the germline ends sit 14 bases apart. The cysteine opens and the phenylalanine closes a CDR3 of 14 amino acids. Left in the record is the CDR3 DNA by itself, 42 bases read in frame from the first base. CDR1 and CDR2, looked up from the germline V gene (reference sequence), are SEHNR and FQNEAQ.